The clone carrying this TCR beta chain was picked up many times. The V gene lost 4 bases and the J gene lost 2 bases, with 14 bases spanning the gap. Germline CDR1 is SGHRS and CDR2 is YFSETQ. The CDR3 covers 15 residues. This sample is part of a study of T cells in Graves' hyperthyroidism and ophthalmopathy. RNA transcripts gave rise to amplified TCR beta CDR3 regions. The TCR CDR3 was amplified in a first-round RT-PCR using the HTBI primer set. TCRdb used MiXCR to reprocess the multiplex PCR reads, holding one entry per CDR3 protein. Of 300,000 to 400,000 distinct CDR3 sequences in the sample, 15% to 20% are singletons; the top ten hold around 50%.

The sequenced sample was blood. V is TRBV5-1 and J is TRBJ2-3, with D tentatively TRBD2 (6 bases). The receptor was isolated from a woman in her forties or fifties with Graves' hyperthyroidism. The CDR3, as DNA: TGCGCCAGCAGCCCGGGGACTGCGGTCACAGATACGCAGTATTTT. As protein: CASSPGTAVTDTQYF.